This TCR beta chain was captured in a study of Graves' ophthalmopathy and Graves' hyperthyroidism. Moderate-to-severe activity, CAS ≥3, NOSPECS ≥4 and a duration under 3 months were seen in donors with ophthalmopathy. The ends lost 3 bases at V and 5 bases at J; junction bases unmatched: 11. There are 16 residues in the CDR3. The germline V gene encodes CDR1 KGHDR and CDR2 SFDVKD. For repertoire sequencing, the TCR beta CDR3 regions were amplified from RNA transcripts. Following a first-round RT-PCR that used HTBI primers, a second-round multiplex PCR was carried out. One entry per CDR3 protein results from TCRdb running MiXCR on the multiplex PCR reads. The sample carries under 250,000 distinct CDR3 sequences, roughly 27% recorded once.

The V call is TRBV24-1, the J call TRBJ1-2; TRBD1 agrees at 7 bases. The receptor was isolated from a man aged 45 to 65 with Graves' ophthalmopathy. Sequencing used peripheral blood. The CDR3, as DNA: TGTGCCACCAGTGATCCCGGGACAGCGGGTTCTTATGGCTACACCTTC. Its translation: CATSDPGTAGSYGYTF.